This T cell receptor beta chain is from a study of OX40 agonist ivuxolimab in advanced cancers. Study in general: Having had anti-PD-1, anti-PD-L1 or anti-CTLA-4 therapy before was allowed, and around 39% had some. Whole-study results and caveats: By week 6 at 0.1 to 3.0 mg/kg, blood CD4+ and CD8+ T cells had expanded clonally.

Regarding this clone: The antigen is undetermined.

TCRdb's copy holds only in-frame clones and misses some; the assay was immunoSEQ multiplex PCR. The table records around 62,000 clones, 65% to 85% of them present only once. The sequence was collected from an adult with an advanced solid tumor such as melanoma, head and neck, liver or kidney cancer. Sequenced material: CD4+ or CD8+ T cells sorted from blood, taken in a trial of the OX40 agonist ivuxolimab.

The CDR3 bases are TGTGCCAGCAGTGAATACACCAATCAGCCCCAGCATTTT. Translated: CASSEYTNQPQHF. This sequence joins TRBV6-1 and TRBJ1-5; D ambiguous. This CDR3 comprises 13 residues. Germline assignment: CDR1 MNHNS and CDR2 SASEGT. V was pared by 2 bases and J by 3 bases, with 5 bases between.